The clone carrying this T cell receptor (beta chain) turned up a few times. Its specificity is not known. The data originate from a study of T-cell memory formation after mild COVID-19. Regarding the study as a whole: Mainly CM and EM harbored the contracting CD4+ clones; mainly EMRA harbored the CD8+ ones. Detection of some responders pre-infection suggested pre-existing cross-reactive memory T cells participated.

Per germline, CDR1 MNHEY and CDR2 SVGEGT. With V trimmed by 2 bases and J by 5 bases, 2 bases remained unmatched. This CDR3 is 13 amino acids long. TCRalpha and TCRbeta libraries used 5'RACE with constant-segment primers and UMIs. Each CDR3 protein gets one entry after TCRdb re-called the 5' RACE reads with MiXCR. The repertoire holds about 320,000 distinct CDR3 sequences, with 14% as singletons. The chain employs TRBV6-2 or TRBV6-3 and TRBJ1-2, with 7 bases that match TRBD1. The sequence came from a man younger than 35 who had mild COVID-19 (a few samples of this study predate the infection). Cell type and time point are not known. Sequencing used PBMCs or a T cell subset sorted from them (not recorded which). The CDR3: CASSYRDSYGYTF. The DNA for the CDR3 is TGTGCCAGCAGTTACCGGGACAGTTATGGCTACACCTTC.